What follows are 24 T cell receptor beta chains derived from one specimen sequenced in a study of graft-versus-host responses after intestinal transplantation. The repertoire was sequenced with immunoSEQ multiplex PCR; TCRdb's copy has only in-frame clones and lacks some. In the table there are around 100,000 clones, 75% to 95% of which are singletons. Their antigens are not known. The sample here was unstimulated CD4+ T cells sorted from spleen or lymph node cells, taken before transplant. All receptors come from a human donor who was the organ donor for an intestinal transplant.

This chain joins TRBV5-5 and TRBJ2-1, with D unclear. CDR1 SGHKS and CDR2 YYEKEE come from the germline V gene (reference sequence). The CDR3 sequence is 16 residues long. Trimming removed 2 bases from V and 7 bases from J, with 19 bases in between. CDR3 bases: TGTGCCAGCAGCTTATTTCAGGAAATAGGTAGAAATGAGCAGTTCTTC. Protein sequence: CASSLFQEIGRNEQFF.

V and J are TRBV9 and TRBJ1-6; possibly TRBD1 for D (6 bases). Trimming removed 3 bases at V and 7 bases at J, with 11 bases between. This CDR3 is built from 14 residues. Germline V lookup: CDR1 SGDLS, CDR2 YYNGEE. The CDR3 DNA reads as TGTGCCAGCAGCGAACAGGGAGGGAATTCACCCCTCCACTTT. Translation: CASSEQGGNSPLHF.

The CDR3 DNA sequence: TGTGCCAGCAGAGACAGGGGGAACCTCTATGGCTACACCTTC. Protein: CASRDRGNLYGYTF. The gene calls are TRBV7-9 and TRBJ1-2; 9 nucleotides agree with TRBD1. This CDR3 is 14 amino acids long. The J segment lost 4 bases and the V segment lost 6 bases, leaving 6 bases of the junction unmatched. Germline values: CDR1 SEHNR, CDR2 FQNEAQ (reference sequence). The full variable domain, in which reference TRBV7-9 and TRBJ1-2 provide the parts outside the CDR3, is DTGVSQNPRHKITKRGQNVTFRCDPISEHNRLYWYRQTLGQGPEFLTYFQNEAQLEKSRLLSDRFSAERPKGSFSTLEIQRTEQGDSAMYLCASRDRGNLYGYTFGSGTRLTVV.

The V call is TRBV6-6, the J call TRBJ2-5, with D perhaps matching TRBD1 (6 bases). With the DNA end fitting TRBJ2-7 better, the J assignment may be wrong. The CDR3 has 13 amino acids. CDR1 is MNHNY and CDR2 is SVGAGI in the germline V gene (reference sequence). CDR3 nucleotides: TGTGCCAGCAGTTACGAGGGGGCCTACGAGCAGTACTTC. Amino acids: CASSYEGAYEQYF.

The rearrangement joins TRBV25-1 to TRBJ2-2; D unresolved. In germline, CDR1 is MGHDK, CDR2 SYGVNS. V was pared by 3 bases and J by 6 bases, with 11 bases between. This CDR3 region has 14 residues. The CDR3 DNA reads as TGTGCCAGCAGTGACAGAGGCGTCCCCGGGGAGCTGTTTTTT. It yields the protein CASSDRGVPGELFF.

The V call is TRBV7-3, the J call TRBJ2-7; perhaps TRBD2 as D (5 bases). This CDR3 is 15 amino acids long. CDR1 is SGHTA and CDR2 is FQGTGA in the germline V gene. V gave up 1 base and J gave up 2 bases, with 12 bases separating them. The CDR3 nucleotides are TGTGCCAGCAGCTTAATGGCGGGCTCTCCCTACGAGCAGTACTTC. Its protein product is CASSLMAGSPYEQYF.

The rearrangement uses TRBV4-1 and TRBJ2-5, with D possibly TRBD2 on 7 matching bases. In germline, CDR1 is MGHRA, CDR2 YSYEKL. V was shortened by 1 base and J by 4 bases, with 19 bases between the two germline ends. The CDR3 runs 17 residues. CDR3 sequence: CASSQGGRGGRGETQYF. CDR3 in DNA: TGCGCCAGCAGCCAAGGCGGTAGGGGGGGGAGAGGAGAGACCCAGTACTTC.

CDR3 DNA sequence: TGTGCCAGCAGCTTAGTGGAGGGTGAGTGGGACGGCACTGAAGCTTTCTTT. This sequence encodes CASSLVEGEWDGTEAFF. The chain is built from TRBV7-8 and TRBJ1-1, with D possibly being TRBD1 (5 bases). Germline V gene lookup returns CDR1 SGHVS and CDR2 FQNEAQ. Trimming pared 1 base from V and 4 bases from J, leaving 19 bases between. The CDR3 is made up of 17 amino acids.

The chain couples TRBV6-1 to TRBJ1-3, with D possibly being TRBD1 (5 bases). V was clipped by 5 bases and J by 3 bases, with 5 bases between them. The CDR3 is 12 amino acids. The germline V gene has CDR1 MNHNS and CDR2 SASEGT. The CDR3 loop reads CASSRGGNTIYF. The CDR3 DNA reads TGTGCCAGCAGTAGGGGTGGAAACACCATATATTTT.

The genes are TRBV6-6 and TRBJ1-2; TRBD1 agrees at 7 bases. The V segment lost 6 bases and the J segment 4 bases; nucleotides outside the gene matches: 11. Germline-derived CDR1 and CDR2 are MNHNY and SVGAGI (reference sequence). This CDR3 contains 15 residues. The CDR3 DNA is TGTGCCAGCAGGCGACAGGGAAGCAGGGTCTATGGCTACACCTTC. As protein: CASRRQGSRVYGYTF.

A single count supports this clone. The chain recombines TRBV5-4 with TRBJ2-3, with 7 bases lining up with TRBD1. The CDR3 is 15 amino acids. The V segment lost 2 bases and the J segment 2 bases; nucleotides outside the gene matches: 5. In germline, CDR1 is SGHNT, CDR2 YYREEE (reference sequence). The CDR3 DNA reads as TGTGCCAGCAGCTTAACAGGGGCCGTCACAGATACGCAGTATTTT. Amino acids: CASSLTGAVTDTQYF.

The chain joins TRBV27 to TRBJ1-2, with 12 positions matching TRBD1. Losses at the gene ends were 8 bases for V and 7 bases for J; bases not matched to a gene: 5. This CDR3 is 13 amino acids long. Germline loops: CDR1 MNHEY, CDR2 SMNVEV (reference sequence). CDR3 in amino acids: CASRGTGGAGYTF. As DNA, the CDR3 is TGTGCCAGCCGCGGGACAGGGGGCGCTGGCTACACCTTC.

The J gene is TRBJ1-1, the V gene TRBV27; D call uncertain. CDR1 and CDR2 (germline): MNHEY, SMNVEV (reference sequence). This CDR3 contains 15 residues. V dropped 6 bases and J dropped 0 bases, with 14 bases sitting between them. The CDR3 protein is CASSGRRGVNTEAFF. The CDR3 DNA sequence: TGTGCCAGCAGCGGTCGCCGGGGAGTGAACACTGAAGCTTTCTTT.

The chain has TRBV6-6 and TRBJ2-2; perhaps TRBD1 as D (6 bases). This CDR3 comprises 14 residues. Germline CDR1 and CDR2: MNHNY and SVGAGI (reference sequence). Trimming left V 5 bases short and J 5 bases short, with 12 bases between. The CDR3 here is CASSIQGRTGELFF. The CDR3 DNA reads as TGTGCCAGCAGTATACAGGGAAGGACCGGGGAGCTGTTTTTT.

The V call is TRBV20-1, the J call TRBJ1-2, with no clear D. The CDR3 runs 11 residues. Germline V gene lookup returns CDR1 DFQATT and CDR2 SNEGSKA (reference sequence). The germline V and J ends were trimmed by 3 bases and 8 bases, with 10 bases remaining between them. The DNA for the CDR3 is TGCAGTGCTAGTGATCGGGAGGGCTACACCTTC. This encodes CSASDREGYTF.

The DNA of the CDR3 is TGTGCCAGCAGTTTGTACTCCGACGGACTACTGGACTATGGCTACACCTTC. This encodes CASSLYSDGLLDYGYTF. V and J are TRBV28 and TRBJ1-2; D remains ambiguous. The CDR3 length is 17 residues. With 3 bases removed from V and 3 bases from J, the gap between germline ends came to 20 bases. Germline CDR1 MDHEN, CDR2 SYDVKM.

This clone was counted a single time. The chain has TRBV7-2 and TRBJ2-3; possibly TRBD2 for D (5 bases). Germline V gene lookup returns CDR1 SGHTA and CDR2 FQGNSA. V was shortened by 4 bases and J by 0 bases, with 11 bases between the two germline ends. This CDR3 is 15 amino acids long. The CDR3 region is CASSSDYLSTDTQYF. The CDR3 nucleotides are TGTGCCAGCAGCTCCGACTACCTTAGCACAGATACGCAGTATTTT. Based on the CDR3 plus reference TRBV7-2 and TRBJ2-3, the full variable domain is GAGVSQSPSNKVTEKGKDVELRCDPISGHTALYWYRQSLGQGLEFLIYFQGNSAPDKSGLPSDRFSAERTGGSVSTLTIQRTQQEDSAVYLCASSSDYLSTDTQYFGPGTRLTVL.

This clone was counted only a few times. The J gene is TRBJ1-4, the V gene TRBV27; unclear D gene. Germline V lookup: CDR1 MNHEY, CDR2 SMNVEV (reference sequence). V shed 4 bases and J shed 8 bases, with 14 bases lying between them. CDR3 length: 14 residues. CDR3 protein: CASSYGRVGEKLFF. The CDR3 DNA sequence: TGTGCCAGCAGTTATGGGAGGGTTGGGGAAAAACTGTTTTTT.

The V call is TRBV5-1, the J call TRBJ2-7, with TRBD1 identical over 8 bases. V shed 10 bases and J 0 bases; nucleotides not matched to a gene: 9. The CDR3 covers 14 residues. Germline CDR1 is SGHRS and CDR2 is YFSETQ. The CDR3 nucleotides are TGCGCCTCCCGCCCGGGGACAGGCTCCTACGAGCAGTACTTC. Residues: CASRPGTGSYEQYF.

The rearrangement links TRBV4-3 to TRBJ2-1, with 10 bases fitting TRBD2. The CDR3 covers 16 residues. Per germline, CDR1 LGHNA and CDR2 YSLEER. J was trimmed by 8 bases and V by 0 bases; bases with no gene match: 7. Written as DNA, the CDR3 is TGCGCCAGCAGCCAAGAACTCGCACTAGCGGGGTATGAGCAGTTCTTC. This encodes CASSQELALAGYEQFF.

CDR3 amino acids: CASRPLGQAVHGYTF. The CDR3 nucleotides are TGTGCCAGCAGGCCCCTAGGACAAGCAGTACATGGCTACACCTTC. The V gene is TRBV6-5, the J gene TRBJ1-2; TRBD1 is a possible D gene (5 bases). Trimming took 6 bases from V and 6 from J, leaving 20 bases between them. This CDR3 has 15 amino acids. Germline lookup yields CDR1 MNHEY and CDR2 SVGAGI.

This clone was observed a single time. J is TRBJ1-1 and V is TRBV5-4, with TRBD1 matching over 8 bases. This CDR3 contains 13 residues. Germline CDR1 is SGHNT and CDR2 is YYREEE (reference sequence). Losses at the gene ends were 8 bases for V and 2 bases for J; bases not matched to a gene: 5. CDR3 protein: CASGDRRNTEAFF. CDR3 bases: TGTGCCAGTGGGGACAGGAGAAACACTGAAGCTTTCTTT. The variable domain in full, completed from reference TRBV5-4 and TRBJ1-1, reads ETGVTQSPTHLIKTRGQQVTLRCSSQSGHNTVSWYQQALGQGPQFIFQYYREEENGRGNFPPRFSGLQFPNYSSELNVNALELDDSALYLCASGDRRNTEAFFGQGTRLTVV.

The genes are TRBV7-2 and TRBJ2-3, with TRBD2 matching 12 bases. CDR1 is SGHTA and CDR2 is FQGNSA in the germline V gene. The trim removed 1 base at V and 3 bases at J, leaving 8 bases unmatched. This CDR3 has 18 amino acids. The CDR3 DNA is TGTGCCAGCAGCTTAGTTCTGAGGCTAGCGGGGGGGACAGATACGCAGTATTTT. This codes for CASSLVLRLAGGTDTQYF.

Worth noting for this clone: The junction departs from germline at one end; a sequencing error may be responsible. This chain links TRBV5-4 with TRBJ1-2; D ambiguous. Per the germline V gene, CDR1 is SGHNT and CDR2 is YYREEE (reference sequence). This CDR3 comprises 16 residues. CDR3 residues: CASSFSSASGYYGYTF. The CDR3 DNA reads TGTGCCAGCAGCTTCAGTTCAGCAAGTGGATACTACGGCTACACCTTC.